Included here is one T cell receptor beta chain sequence, with context. As yet, its antigen is unknown. Clones were sequenced by immunoSEQ multiplex PCR, and TCRdb holds only the in-frame ones, with some missing. The sample consists of around 100,000 clones, about nine tenths of them appearing once. The data were taken from a study of siplizumab effects on memory and regulatory T cells. Findings and limits, study-wide: A significant reduction in alloreactive sequences traceable to unstimulated CD4+ memory cells was produced by siplizumab. In roughly 75-95% of proliferating CD4+ or CD8+ clones, a naive or memory phenotype could not be assigned.

The CDR3 is 13 amino acids. Trimming took 2 bases from V and 2 from J, leaving 6 bases between them. Per germline, CDR1 SEHNR and CDR2 FQNEAQ (reference sequence). The clonotype was recovered from a human donor in good health. Material for sequencing was CD4+ T cells sorted from blood. The chain joins TRBV7-9 to TRBJ1-1; D gene ambiguous. This CDR3 is CASSLFSNTEAFF. The CDR3 DNA follows: TGTGCCAGCAGCTTATTTTCTAACACTGAAGCTTTCTTT.